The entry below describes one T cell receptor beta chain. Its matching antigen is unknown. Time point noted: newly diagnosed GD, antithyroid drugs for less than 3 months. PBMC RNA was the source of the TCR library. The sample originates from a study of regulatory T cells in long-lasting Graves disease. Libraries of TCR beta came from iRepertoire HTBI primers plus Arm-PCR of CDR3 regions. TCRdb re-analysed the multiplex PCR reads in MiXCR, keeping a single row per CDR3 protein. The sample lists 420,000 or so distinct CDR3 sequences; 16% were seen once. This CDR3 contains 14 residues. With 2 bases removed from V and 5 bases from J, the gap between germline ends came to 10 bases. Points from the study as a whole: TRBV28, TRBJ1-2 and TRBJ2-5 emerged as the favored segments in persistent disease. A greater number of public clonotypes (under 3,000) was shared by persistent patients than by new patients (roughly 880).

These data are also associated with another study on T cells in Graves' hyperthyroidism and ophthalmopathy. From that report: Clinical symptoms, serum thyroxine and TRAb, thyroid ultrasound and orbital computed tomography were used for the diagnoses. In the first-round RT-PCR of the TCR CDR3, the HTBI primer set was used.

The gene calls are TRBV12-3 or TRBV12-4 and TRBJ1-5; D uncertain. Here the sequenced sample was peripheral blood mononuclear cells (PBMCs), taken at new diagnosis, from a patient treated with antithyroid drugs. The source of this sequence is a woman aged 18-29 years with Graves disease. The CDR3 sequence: CASSLSLSDQPQHF. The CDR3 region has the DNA TGTGCCAGCAGTTTATCCCTCTCCGATCAGCCCCAGCATTTT.